The 32 T cell receptor beta chains given below trace back to one sample, sequenced in a study of blood T cell repertoires in COVID-19. The assay was immunoSEQ multiplex PCR, and TCRdb's table has in-frame clones only and misses some. The sample carries under 150,000 clones, roughly 84% recorded once. The sequenced material came from PBMCs or T cells enriched from blood (not recorded which). Every receptor here comes from a man aged 50-59 years in a cohort exposed to, infected with or recovered from COVID-19 (not recorded which).

V is TRBV2 and J is TRBJ2-1; D is unclear. The CDR3 is made up of 12 amino acids. The germline CDR1 and CDR2 sequences are SNHLY and FYNNEI. V was shortened by 3 bases and J by 4 bases, with 4 bases between the two germline ends. The CDR3 nucleotides read TGTGCCAGCAGTGACCAATACAATGAGCAGTTCTTC. Protein: CASSDQYNEQFF. Full variable domain (missing parts from reference TRBV2 and TRBJ2-1): EPEVTQTPSHQVTQMGQEVILRCVPISNHLYFYWYRQILGQKVEFLVSFYNNEISEKSEIFDDQFSVERPDGSNFTLKIRSTKLEDSAMYFCASSDQYNEQFFGPGTRLTVL.

In this sample, this clone turned up once. This chain connects TRBV19 to TRBJ2-5, with 12 bases fitting TRBD2. The germline CDR1 and CDR2 sequences are LNHDA and SQIVND (reference sequence). With V trimmed by 5 bases and J by 5 bases, 12 bases remained unmatched. This CDR3 region has 17 residues. The CDR3 reads CASSDGLLAGGQETQYF. The CDR3, as DNA: TGTGCCAGTAGTGACGGACTTCTAGCGGGAGGGCAGGAGACCCAGTACTTC.

The V and J genes are TRBV6-5 and TRBJ1-2; TRBD1 agrees at 11 bases. The germline gives CDR1 MNHEY, CDR2 SVGAGI. CDR3 length: 15 amino acids. Unmatched junction bases numbered 9, after V lost 5 bases and J lost 7 bases. CDR3 DNA sequence: TGTGCCAGCAGTCTCCTCGAAGGGACAGGGGGTGGCTACACCTTC. Its protein product is CASSLLEGTGGGYTF.

The chain links TRBV7-2 to TRBJ2-1; maybe TRBD2 (8 bases). CDR1 SGHTA and CDR2 FQGNSA come from the germline V gene. This CDR3 spans 16 amino acids. V was cut by 5 bases and J by 6 bases, with 20 bases left in between. The CDR3 bases are TGTGCCAGCAGCATTAGCGGGACAGCTTATAGCAATGAGCAGTTCTTC. Translating it yields CASSISGTAYSNEQFF. Full variable domain (remainder filled in from reference TRBV7-2 and TRBJ2-1): GAGVSQSPSNKVTEKGKDVELRCDPISGHTALYWYRQSLGQGLEFLIYFQGNSAPDKSGLPSDRFSAERTGGSVSTLTIQRTQQEDSAVYLCASSISGTAYSNEQFFGPGTRLTVL.

CDR3 sequence reads: CASSLLGRAYEQYF. The DNA for the CDR3 is TGTGCCAGCAGCCTTCTCGGTCGCGCCTACGAGCAGTACTTC. V usage is TRBV14 and J usage is TRBJ2-7, with no clear D. Deletions cut 4 bases from V and 2 bases from J, with 12 bases between. From germline, CDR1 is SGHDN and CDR2 FVKESK. The CDR3 runs 14 residues.

This chain links TRBV10-3 with TRBJ2-1, with D possibly being TRBD1 (6 bases). Germline lookup yields CDR1 ENHRY and CDR2 SYGVKD. Trimming cost V 6 bases and J 5 bases, with 8 bases left between them. The CDR3 length is 12 residues. The CDR3 region has the DNA TGTGCCATCAGGGACAGCAACAATGAGCAGTTCTTC. Residues: CAIRDSNNEQFF.

V and J are TRBV15 and TRBJ2-7, with no clear D. Looked up from germline, CDR1 is LNHNV and CDR2 is YYDKDF (reference sequence). The V and J ends lost 1 base and 3 bases respectively, with 13 bases between them. The CDR3 totals 15 residues. CDR3 DNA sequence: TGTGCCACCAGCAGAGGTGAGGCTATTGGCTACGAGCAGTACTTC. Residues: CATSRGEAIGYEQYF.

By frequency in the sample, this clone is medium-sized. The rearrangement uses TRBV16 and TRBJ1-1; D unresolved. Trimming cost V 1 base and J 4 bases, with 7 bases left between them. Germline-derived CDR1 and CDR2 are KGHSY and FQNENV. The CDR3 length is 13 residues. The CDR3 sequence: CASSQYTGTEAFF. CDR3 bases: TGTGCCAGCAGCCAATATACCGGCACTGAAGCTTTCTTT.

The rearrangement joins TRBV6-5 to TRBJ2-1; TRBD1 matches 8 bases. This CDR3 has 15 residues. Trimming removed 6 bases from V and 2 bases from J; junction bases left unmatched: 6. Germline V CDR1 and CDR2: MNHEY, SVGAGI. The CDR3 nucleotides are TGTGCCAGCAGGCCCACACAGGGGGCCTACAATGAGCAGTTCTTC. Protein product: CASRPTQGAYNEQFF.

V usage is TRBV7-2 and J usage is TRBJ2-5, with a weak D call TRBD2 (5 bases). The CDR3 is made up of 14 amino acids. V was shortened by 5 bases and J by 5 bases, with 15 bases between the two germline ends. Germline CDR1 and CDR2: SGHTA and FQGNSA. CDR3 DNA sequence: TGTGCCAGCAGCGACTTACTAGGCAGGGAGACCCAGTACTTC. Amino acids: CASSDLLGRETQYF. Looking up the rest from reference TRBV7-2 and TRBJ2-5 gives the full variable domain: GAGVSQSPSNKVTEKGKDVELRCDPISGHTALYWYRQSLGQGLEFLIYFQGNSAPDKSGLPSDRFSAERTGGSVSTLTIQRTQQEDSAVYLCASSDLLGRETQYFGPGTRLLVL.

The J gene is TRBJ2-7, the V gene TRBV3-1 (or the pseudogene TRBV3-2), with D perhaps TRBD2 (6 bases). From germline, CDR1 is LGHDT and CDR2 YNNKEL (reference sequence). With 4 bases removed from V and 6 bases from J, the gap between germline ends came to 7 bases. This CDR3 is 11 amino acids long. Written as DNA, the CDR3 is TGTGCCAGCAGCCTCGGGAGCGAGCAGTACTTC. Encoded protein: CASSLGSEQYF.

This chain connects TRBV7-2 to TRBJ2-3; perhaps TRBD1 as D (5 bases). CDR1 is SGHTA, CDR2 FQGNSA, per germline. CDR3 length: 16 residues. Trimming removed 5 bases from V and 0 bases from J, with 15 bases in between. CDR3 sequence: CASSLSGLYSTDTQYF. The CDR3 region has the DNA TGTGCCAGCAGCCTATCAGGGCTTTATAGCACAGATACGCAGTATTTT.

This clone was picked up a small number of times. The V and J genes are TRBV18 and TRBJ1-1; no clear D. This CDR3 has 16 residues. In germline, CDR1 is KGHSH, CDR2 LQKENI. The V and J ends lost 2 bases and 1 base respectively, with 14 bases between them. This CDR3 is CASSPWALTTNTEAFF. CDR3 sequence (DNA): TGTGCCAGCTCACCATGGGCGTTGACTACGAACACTGAAGCTTTCTTT.

This clone has just a few counts. This rearrangement joins TRBV6-5 to TRBJ2-7, with D perhaps TRBD1 (5 bases). Trimming cost V 8 bases and J 7 bases, with 15 bases left between them. This CDR3 contains 12 residues. CDR1 and CDR2 (germline): MNHEY, SVGAGI. The DNA of the CDR3 is TGTGCCAGCGCGACAGCAATCGGGGAGCAGTACTTC. Translation gives CASATAIGEQYF.

The gene calls are TRBV7-2 and TRBJ2-2, with a tentative D call TRBD2 (6 bases). The CDR3 is 16 amino acids. Germline V CDR1 and CDR2: SGHTA, FQGNSA. V lost 2 bases, J lost 2 bases, and 12 bases lay in between. CDR3 sequence: CASSLFGTENTGELFF. The CDR3 nucleotides are TGTGCCAGCAGCTTATTCGGGACTGAAAACACCGGGGAGCTGTTTTTT.

The chain uses TRBV7-9 and TRBJ2-7; 10 bases fit TRBD2. This CDR3 is 18 amino acids long. Looked up from germline, CDR1 is SEHNR and CDR2 is FQNEAQ (reference sequence). The trim removed 2 bases at V and 2 bases at J, leaving 12 bases unmatched. CDR3 loop: CASSLSQSGTSETYEQYF. CDR3 coding DNA: TGTGCCAGCAGCTTAAGTCAGTCCGGGACTAGCGAAACCTACGAGCAGTACTTC.

The chain is built from TRBV30 and TRBJ2-2; no clear D. CDR3 length: 13 residues. Germline CDR1 GTSNPN, CDR2 SVGIG (reference sequence). Trimming pared 6 bases from V and 4 bases from J, leaving 12 bases between. The CDR3 sequence is CACPDWRTGELFF. The CDR3 DNA is TGTGCCTGTCCCGACTGGCGCACCGGGGAGCTGTTTTTT.

This chain connects TRBV28 to TRBJ2-7; possibly TRBD2 for D (5 bases). V lost 2 bases and J 0 bases, leaving 5 bases between the germline ends. This CDR3 contains 13 residues. The germline V gene has CDR1 MDHEN and CDR2 SYDVKM. The CDR3 reads CASSLGGSYEQYF. DNA of the CDR3: TGTGCCAGCAGTTTAGGAGGCTCCTACGAGCAGTACTTC.

This clone occurred a few times. V gene TRBV3-1 (or the pseudogene TRBV3-2) combines with J gene TRBJ2-7, with D tentatively TRBD1 (6 bases). The V gene's germline CDR1 is LGHDT and CDR2 YNNKEL (reference sequence). Deletions cut 5 bases from V and 6 bases from J, with 17 bases between. This CDR3 comprises 14 residues. In nucleotides, the CDR3 is TGTGCCAGCAGCTACTCCGGGACAAGGGGCGAGCAGTACTTC. It specifies CASSYSGTRGEQYF.

This rearrangement joins TRBV2 to TRBJ1-5, with 7 bases matching TRBD1. This CDR3 contains 15 residues. V dropped 5 bases and J dropped 5; count of bases not matched to a gene: 9. The V gene's germline CDR1 is SNHLY and CDR2 FYNNEI. The CDR3 sequence is CASSPDRVSYQPQHF. DNA for the CDR3: TGTGCCAGCAGTCCCGACAGGGTTTCGTATCAGCCCCAGCATTTT.

This chain connects TRBV7-2 to TRBJ2-2; tentatively, D is TRBD1 (6 bases). With 5 bases removed from V and 3 bases from J, the gap between germline ends came to 13 bases. CDR3 size: 15 residues. Germline CDR1 is SGHTA and CDR2 is FQGNSA. The CDR3 region has the DNA TGTGCCAGCAGCCCACGGACAGAGCACACCGGGGAGCTGTTTTTT. The encoded protein is CASSPRTEHTGELFF.

The chain joins TRBV30 to TRBJ2-2; TRBD2 matches at 7 bases. Per the germline V gene, CDR1 is GTSNPN and CDR2 is SVGIG (reference sequence). Losses at the gene ends were 0 bases for V and 0 bases for J; bases not matched to a gene: 4. The CDR3 loop spans 16 amino acids. CDR3: CAWSVGGTANTGELFF. Here the CDR3 DNA reads TGTGCCTGGAGTGTGGGAGGGACCGCGAACACCGGGGAGCTGTTTTTT.

The chain employs TRBV2 and TRBJ1-5; 9 bases align to TRBD1. V lost 4 bases to trimming and J lost 2 bases; unmatched junction nucleotides: 0. The CDR3 has 14 amino acids. Germline V CDR1 and CDR2: SNHLY, FYNNEI. The CDR3 here is CASSGQGGNQPQHF. CDR3 DNA sequence: TGTGCCAGCAGTGGACAGGGGGGCAATCAGCCCCAGCATTTT.

The chain couples TRBV10-3 to TRBJ2-7; TRBD1 matches at 7 bases. This CDR3 is built from 16 residues. The germline V gene encodes CDR1 ENHRY and CDR2 SYGVKD. V lost 6 bases and J lost 3; bases outside the gene matches: 14. As DNA, the CDR3 is TGTGCCATCAGAGGTCAAACAGGGGACATTGGCTACGAGCAGTACTTC. This gives the protein CAIRGQTGDIGYEQYF.

The chain is built from TRBV6-2 or TRBV6-3 and TRBJ2-3, with a possible D match to TRBD1 (5 bases). This CDR3 is 16 amino acids long. The V end was cut by 0 bases, the J end by 0 bases, with 10 bases between. Germline V gene data show CDR1 as MNHEY and CDR2 as SVGEGT. This CDR3 reads CASSYSRQLSTDTQYF. CDR3 sequence (DNA): TGTGCCAGCAGTTACTCGAGACAGTTGAGCACAGATACGCAGTATTTT.

CDR3 region: CASSFRDFTDTQYF. The CDR3 DNA reads as TGTGCCAGCAGTTTCCGGGACTTTACAGATACGCAGTATTTT. The V call is TRBV27, the J call TRBJ2-3, with D possibly being TRBD2 (6 bases). This CDR3 is built from 14 residues. Between the trimmed V and J ends, which lost 3 bases and 3 bases, there was a span of 10 bases. Germline V gene sequence: CDR1 MNHEY, CDR2 SMNVEV (reference sequence).

The chain combines TRBV25-1 with TRBJ1-6; D not resolved. V gave up 8 bases and J gave up 9 bases, with 14 bases separating them. Germline CDR1 reads MGHDK; CDR2 reads SYGVNS. The CDR3 is made up of 13 amino acids. CDR3 in DNA: TGTGCCAGCGGATGGGAGGGTGGTTCACCCCTCCACTTT. This codes for CASGWEGGSPLHF.

In nucleotides, the CDR3 is TGTGCCAGCAGCTTGGCCGGGGGACAGGGGCCCACCGGGGAGCTGTTTTTT. It translates to CASSLAGGQGPTGELFF. This sequence joins TRBV5-8 and TRBJ2-2, with 10 bases matching TRBD1. The germline CDR1 and CDR2 sequences are SGHTS and YDEGEE. After removal of 0 bases from V and 4 bases from J, the junction contained 6 bases not matched to a gene. The CDR3 is made up of 17 amino acids.

The V gene is TRBV7-7, the J gene TRBJ2-1; 7 nucleotides align to TRBD1. V was pared by 5 bases and J by 7 bases, with 11 bases of the junction left unmatched. The CDR3 sequence is 15 residues long. Germline CDR1 is SSHAT and CDR2 is FNYEAQ (reference sequence). Here the CDR3 DNA reads TGTGCCAGCAGCCACGGGGACAGCCCGGGGAATGAGCAGTTCTTC. Translating it yields CASSHGDSPGNEQFF.

The V gene is TRBV7-9, the J gene TRBJ2-1; no definite D call. The V end was cut by 1 base, the J end by 4 bases, with 8 bases between. The germline CDR1 and CDR2 sequences are SEHNR and FQNEAQ (reference sequence). The CDR3 runs 14 residues. CDR3 sequence (DNA): TGTGCCAGCAGCTTAGTACTTCTATACAATGAGCAGTTCTTC. Translating it yields CASSLVLLYNEQFF.

The chain has TRBV5-4 and TRBJ2-3, with 10 bases aligning to TRBD1. The CDR3 covers 18 residues. The V and J ends lost 4 bases and 1 base, in that order; junction bases with no gene match: 12. The germline V gene has CDR1 SGHNT and CDR2 YYREEE (reference sequence). CDR3 amino acids: CASSPPLGQGERTDTQYF. The CDR3 bases are TGTGCCAGCAGCCCGCCCCTCGGACAGGGGGAACGCACAGATACGCAGTATTTT.

This chain uses TRBV6-5 with TRBJ2-5, with 8 bases identical to TRBD2. V trimming: 6 bases; J trimming: 4 bases; junction bases outside the gene matches: 7. The CDR3 has 14 amino acids. CDR1 and CDR2 (germline): MNHEY, SVGAGI. The CDR3 region is CASSPGGPGETQYF. The CDR3 DNA reads as TGTGCCAGCAGCCCGGGGGGGCCAGGAGAGACCCAGTACTTC.